This TCR beta chain was recovered during a study of shared clonotypes between healthy human individuals. Study-wide results and caveats: Sequencing depth was expected to influence donor clonotype sharing.

Naive CD8 cells lacked CD45RO, underwent positive selection for CCR7 and left out terminally differentiated effector memory CD45RA+ cells. Generated by immunoSEQ multiplex PCR, the TCRdb table keeps only in-frame clones and is missing some. The repertoire holds about 2.1 million clones, with about 93% as singletons. A word on this clone: Its antigen is still unknown.

V was cut by 3 bases and J by 6 bases, with 8 bases left in between. Germline values: CDR1 MDHEN, CDR2 SYDVKM. The CDR3 sequence is 12 residues long. The source of this sequence is a man aged 18 to 30 in good health. Some clones in this sample may be carry-over from other donors' samples. Sequencing was carried out using naive CD8+ T cells from PBMCs. The chain links TRBV28 to TRBJ1-1; D unresolved. This CDR3 is CASSFMSSEAFF. CDR3 DNA sequence: TGTGCCAGCAGTTTTATGTCCTCTGAAGCTTTCTTT.